Given below is one T cell receptor (beta chain) in context. The method was immunoSEQ multiplex PCR; TCRdb's version includes in-frame clones alone and lacks a portion of them. The sample comprises 60,000 to 65,000 clones, 75% to 85% of which are singletons, and 0.7% rests with the top ten. This sample was taken from a study of OX40 agonist ivuxolimab in advanced cancers. Study-level background: With ivuxolimab, an agonistic anti-OX40 (CD134) antibody, patients were treated.

The CDR3 is 13 amino acids. Germline values: CDR1 SSHAT, CDR2 FNYEAQ (reference sequence). Trimming took 5 bases from V and 6 from J, leaving 11 bases between them. This chain connects TRBV7-7 to TRBJ2-1; D tentatively reads TRBD1 or TRBD2 (5 bases each). This specimen was CD4+ or CD8+ T cells sorted from blood, taken in a trial of the OX40 agonist ivuxolimab. This clonotype was sampled from an adult with an advanced solid tumor such as melanoma, head and neck, liver or kidney cancer. CDR3 residues: CASSLGTLNEQFF. The CDR3 DNA sequence: TGTGCCAGCAGCCTTGGGACCCTCAATGAGCAGTTCTTC. The full variable domain, rest sourced from reference TRBV7-7 and TRBJ2-1, is GAGVSQSPRYKVTKRGQDVTLRCDPISSHATLYWYQQALGQGPEFLTYFNYEAQPDKSGLPSDRFSAERPEGSISTLTIQRTEQRDSAMYRCASSLGTLNEQFFGPGTRLTVL.